This TCR beta chain was documented in a study of cytomegalovirus exposure and HLA in healthy donors. Study outcomes and limitations: Analysis was carried out at a later point, and it linked a missense DCLRE1C variant to TCR beta V- and J-gene trimming.

With 60 Vbeta and 13 Jbeta primers, the PCR was carried out. Assay used: immunoSEQ multiplex PCR; TCRdb lists only in-frame clones, some missing. Of some 87,000 clones listed, almost 80% were seen once; the top ten hold about 20%. The V segment lost 3 bases and the J segment 6 bases; nucleotides outside the gene matches: 9. Germline V gene lookup returns CDR1 SGHRS and CDR2 YFSETQ. The CDR3 totals 14 residues. Notes on this clone: Its target is unknown.

The sequence derives from a woman aged 40-49 years in good health and CMV-seropositive. Material for sequencing was PBMCs. V usage is TRBV5-1 and J usage is TRBJ2-7; 7 bases map to TRBD1. In DNA form, the CDR3 reads TGCGCCAGCAGCTCAACAACAGGGGCGGGCGAGCAGTACTTC. This gives the protein CASSSTTGAGEQYF.